This T cell receptor beta chain emerged from a study of blood T cell repertoires in COVID-19. Background on the study: Acute-phase and convalescent COVID-19 samples originated in the United States, Italy and Spain.

In the original processing: Amplified reference gene primers provided the basis for estimating nucleated cell counts. TCRdb's copy holds only in-frame clones and misses some; the assay was immunoSEQ multiplex PCR. D and trimming come from the DNA, and the V and J calls and clone size come from that table. This table has hundreds of thousands of clones, 83% appearing once. Self-reported history from a screening survey and questionnaire set each donor's cohort. Individuals in the exposed group had encountered a COVID-19 case within 2 weeks preceding study entry. This CDR3 is built from 14 residues. Germline V gene data show CDR1 as LNHDA and CDR2 as SQIVND (reference sequence). The J segment lost 7 bases and the V segment lost 6 bases, leaving 11 bases of the junction unmatched.

Sequencing used PBMCs or T cells enriched from blood (not recorded which). This chain connects TRBV19 to TRBJ1-2; 7 positions agree with TRBD1. The receptor was derived from a woman aged 45-65 years who had been exposed to COVID-19. In nucleotides, the CDR3 is TGTGCCAGTAGCCCATCGGAGGGGGCCAGTGGCTACACCTTC. Translation gives CASSPSEGASGYTF.